This T cell receptor beta chain was profiled in a study of T cells in Graves' hyperthyroidism and ophthalmopathy. Study-level findings and limits: Researchers report that a 13 V-J model separated ophthalmopathy from stable hyperthyroidism. A median 6.5 months before onset, the model predicted ophthalmopathy.

CDR3 size: 15 residues. The germline V gene has CDR1 LNHDA and CDR2 SQIVND (reference sequence). V dropped 5 bases and J dropped 1; count of bases not matched to a gene: 5. Ten or more counts support this clonotype. Its antigen is not known. Uncontrolled infection, other autoimmune disease, pregnancy or lactation barred patients from enrollment. Blood from later-ophthalmopathy patients was taken at first hyperthyroidism diagnosis. TCR beta CDR3 sequences were amplified from RNA transcripts. An initial round of RT-PCR targeting the TCR CDR3 relied on the HTBI primer set. TCRdb analysed the multiplex PCR reads with MiXCR anew, one entry per CDR3 protein. The table lists around 280,000 distinct CDR3 sequences, about an eighth of them singletons.

The sample comprised blood. This TCR was recovered from a woman aged 25 to 39 with Graves' hyperthyroidism that later progressed to Graves' ophthalmopathy. This rearrangement joins TRBV19 to TRBJ2-1, with TRBD2 matching 7 bases. CDR3 coding DNA: TGTGCCAGTAGTGGGCGGGAGTCTTCCTACAATGAGCAGTTCTTC. Translating gives CASSGRESSYNEQFF.